These 19 T cell receptor beta chains were sequenced from one sample in a study of T-cell reconstitution after alpha-beta-depleted transplantation in children. Unique molecular identifiers were incorporated during preparation of the TCRbeta library. MiXCR, applied by TCRdb to the PCR reads, yields one record per CDR3 protein. The table has hundreds of thousands of distinct CDR3 sequences, roughly 13% seen once; the top ten hold about 2.2%. Sequencing was performed on PBMCs, mostly from graft donor cells, taken 360 days after TCRalphabeta/CD19-depleted stem cell transplant. These receptors all stem from a male patient between 5 and 17 years old who had a stem cell transplant for acute myeloid leukemia, so the T cells may come from the graft donor.

This rearrangement joins TRBV4-2 to TRBJ2-5; TRBD2 matches at 10 bases. Germline V gene lookup returns CDR1 LGHNA and CDR2 YNFKEQ. The J segment lost 4 bases and the V segment lost 1 base, leaving 3 bases of the junction unmatched. This CDR3 is 15 amino acids long. This CDR3 is CASSQALAGTETQYF. For the CDR3, the DNA is TGTGCCAGCAGCCAAGCACTAGCGGGAACAGAGACCCAGTACTTC.

A few counts support this clonotype. The CDR3 loop reads CASSRFGQDLSYGYTF. In DNA, the CDR3 is TGTGCCAGCAGCCGATTTGGTCAGGACCTGTCTTATGGCTACACCTTC. The chain recombines TRBV7-9 with TRBJ1-2; D is undetermined. Germline CDR1 is SEHNR and CDR2 is FQNEAQ (reference sequence). There are 16 residues in the CDR3. The V and J ends lost 5 bases and 5 bases respectively, with 21 bases between them.

This clonotype was picked up a small number of times. The J gene is TRBJ2-5, the V gene TRBV28, with 8 bases that match TRBD1. Germline-derived CDR1 and CDR2 are MDHEN and SYDVKM. The CDR3 length is 17 residues. The trim removed 5 bases at V and 1 base at J, leaving 12 bases unmatched. CDR3 in amino acids: CASSPLTGAAPQETQYF. In nucleotides, the CDR3 is TGTGCCAGCAGTCCCCTGACAGGGGCCGCACCCCAAGAGACCCAGTACTTC.

V gene TRBV7-9 combines with J gene TRBJ2-7; D ambiguous. From germline, CDR1 is SEHNR and CDR2 FQNEAQ (reference sequence). The CDR3 has 13 residues. V was pared by 4 bases and J by 5 bases, with 12 bases between. Here the CDR3 reads CASSWPGVHEQYF. The CDR3, as DNA: TGTGCCAGCAGCTGGCCAGGAGTGCACGAGCAGTACTTC.

This clonotype was counted many times. The chain couples TRBV20-1 to TRBJ1-2; D remains ambiguous. From germline, CDR1 is DFQATT and CDR2 SNEGSKA (reference sequence). The germline V and J ends were trimmed by 5 bases and 8 bases, with 6 bases remaining between them. The CDR3 runs to 9 residues. CDR3 DNA: TGCAGTGCTTCACGGGGCTACACCTTC. This translates into CSASRGYTF.

This clonotype was detected a few times. The chain employs TRBV30 and TRBJ2-2; the D gene is possibly TRBD2 (5 bases). CDR1 GTSNPN and CDR2 SVGIG come from the germline V gene (reference sequence). Trimming shortened V by 2 bases and J by 0 bases, and 7 bases separated the two germline ends. The CDR3 consists of 14 residues. CDR3 nucleotides: TGTGCCTGGAGTTTACTAGCGAACACCGGGGAGCTGTTTTTT. Encoded protein: CAWSLLANTGELFF.

The V gene is TRBV20-1, the J gene TRBJ2-7, with TRBD2 matching over 9 bases. Germline-derived CDR1 and CDR2 are DFQATT and SNEGSKA (reference sequence). After removal of 3 bases from V and 6 bases from J, the junction contained 15 bases not matched to a gene. There are 16 residues in the CDR3. The CDR3 coding sequence is TGCAGTGCTAGTCGGGGGACAGCGGGAGGCGTTGGCGAGCAGTACTTC. Its protein product is CSASRGTAGGVGEQYF.

The chain is built from TRBV20-1 and TRBJ2-5, with D perhaps matching TRBD1 (5 bases). Germline V CDR1 and CDR2: DFQATT, SNEGSKA (reference sequence). Trimming shortened V by 7 bases and J by 5 bases, and 14 bases separated the two germline ends. The CDR3 sequence is 12 residues long. The CDR3 DNA reads TGCAGTGGGACACACTTCCATGAGACCCAGTACTTC. Its translation is CSGTHFHETQYF.

The chain carries TRBV9 and TRBJ2-7; 13 nucleotides agree with TRBD2. The ends lost 0 bases at V and 2 bases at J; junction bases unmatched: 5. This CDR3 has 17 residues. The germline gives CDR1 SGDLS, CDR2 YYNGEE. CDR3 sequence reads: CASSVGTSGSTPYEQYF. The DNA of the CDR3 is TGTGCCAGCAGCGTAGGGACTAGCGGGAGTACCCCCTACGAGCAGTACTTC. Variable domain in full (rest from reference TRBV9 and TRBJ2-7): DSGVTQTPKHLITATGQRVTLRCSPRSGDLSVYWYQQSLDQGLQFLIQYYNGEERAKGNILERFSAQQFPDLHSELNLSSLELGDSALYFCASSVGTSGSTPYEQYFGPGTRLTVT.

The rearrangement uses TRBV20-1 and TRBJ2-3, with 9 bases matching TRBD1. CDR3 size: 16 residues. V lost 0 bases to trimming and J lost 5 bases; unmatched junction nucleotides: 9. Germline V gene sequence: CDR1 DFQATT, CDR2 SNEGSKA (reference sequence). The CDR3 here is CSARDPKTGGGDTQYF. In nucleotides, the CDR3 is TGCAGTGCTAGAGATCCTAAGACAGGGGGGGGAGATACGCAGTATTTT.

There are many counts of this clonotype. The rearrangement uses TRBV28 and TRBJ1-1, with D perhaps matching TRBD1 (6 bases). Trimming stripped 3 bases from V and 6 bases from J, with 17 bases between. Germline V gives CDR1 MDHEN, CDR2 SYDVKM. The CDR3 is made up of 15 amino acids. The CDR3 sequence is CASSFFNRVISEAFF. As DNA, the CDR3 is TGTGCCAGCAGTTTTTTCAACAGGGTTATCTCTGAAGCTTTCTTT. Drawing the rest from reference TRBV28 and TRBJ1-1, the complete variable domain is DVKVTQSSRYLVKRTGEKVFLECVQDMDHENMFWYRQDPGLGLRLIYFSYDVKMKEKGDIPEGYSVSREKKERFSLILESASTNQTSMYLCASSFFNRVISEAFFGQGTRLTVV.

The chain recombines TRBV20-1 with TRBJ2-5, with D perhaps TRBD2 (6 bases). In germline, CDR1 is DFQATT, CDR2 SNEGSKA (reference sequence). The V end was cut by 6 bases, the J end by 4 bases, with 15 bases between. CDR3 length equals 13 residues. CDR3 bases: TGCAGTGCCTTAGCGGAGACGGGAGAGACCCAGTACTTC. Encoded protein: CSALAETGETQYF.

The CDR3 is CSVARTGFAPEQYF. Written as DNA, the CDR3 is TGCAGCGTGGCCCGGACAGGGTTTGCGCCCGAGCAGTACTTC. The chain uses TRBV29-1 and TRBJ2-7, with 8 bases fitting TRBD1. The CDR3 contains 14 residues. Germline CDR1 reads SQVTM; CDR2 reads ANQGSEA. Losses at the gene ends were 6 bases for V and 6 bases for J; bases not matched to a gene: 13.

This clonotype was observed many times. In nucleotides, the CDR3 is TGTGCCACCAGCTTAGGGGGCACTGAAGCTTTCTTT. It codes for CATSLGGTEAFF. The genes are TRBV15 and TRBJ1-1; tentative D call: TRBD1 (6 bases). Germline-derived CDR1 and CDR2 are LNHNV and YYDKDF (reference sequence). The CDR3 consists of 12 residues. The ends were cut back, 5 bases at V and 4 bases at J, with 8 bases in the middle.

At least ten counts were recorded for this clonotype. V gene TRBV6-5 combines with J gene TRBJ2-3; the D is unclear. Germline V gene sequence: CDR1 MNHEY, CDR2 SVGAGI. The CDR3 loop spans 12 amino acids. Trimming cost V 4 bases and J 1 base, with 3 bases left between them. The DNA for the CDR3 is TGTGCCAGCAGTTCCGGCACAGATACGCAGTATTTT. Translation gives CASSSGTDTQYF.

This clonotype was seen repeatedly, ten times or more. Relative to the germline gene, one junction end is altered; a read error may explain this. The chain recombines TRBV7-9 with TRBJ2-7, with 7 bases matching TRBD2. This CDR3 has 14 amino acids. Germline lookup yields CDR1 SEHNR and CDR2 FQNEAQ (reference sequence). The CDR3 coding sequence is TGTGCCAGCAGTTTAGAGGCGGGAGCCTACGAGCAGTACTTC. Protein sequence: CASSLEAGAYEQYF.

This clonotype has at least ten counts. This sequence joins TRBV12-3 or TRBV12-4 and TRBJ2-6; TRBD2 might be the D (5 bases). The CDR3 covers 18 residues. The V end was cut by 2 bases, the J end by 4 bases, with 18 bases between. The CDR3 DNA is TGTGCCAGCAGTTTATTTGGGCCGCTAGCTCCCGGGGCCAACGTCCTGACTTTC. Encoded protein: CASSLFGPLAPGANVLTF.

The chain couples TRBV2 to TRBJ2-5, with D perhaps assigned TRBD1 or TRBD2 (5 bases each). This CDR3 contains 13 residues. Looked up from germline, CDR1 is SNHLY and CDR2 is FYNNEI. The ends were cut back, 7 bases at V and 4 bases at J, with 13 bases in the middle. In nucleotides, the CDR3 is TGTGCCAGCATAAAAGCAGGGACAGAGACCCAGTACTTC. As protein: CASIKAGTETQYF.

The chain uses TRBV29-1 and TRBJ2-3, with TRBD2 matching over 10 bases. The CDR3 extends over 15 amino acids. The ends lost 6 bases at V and 2 bases at J; junction bases unmatched: 8. Germline V gives CDR1 SQVTM, CDR2 ANQGSEA. CDR3 coding DNA: TGCAGCGTCATAGGACTAGCGGAGTTCACAGATACGCAGTATTTT. Its protein is CSVIGLAEFTDTQYF.